Sequencing of this T cell receptor beta chain was carried out in a study of shared clonotypes between healthy human individuals. The junction had 11 bases not matched to a gene; V was cut back by 4 bases and J by 8 bases. CDR3 length: 15 amino acids. Germline V gene lookup returns CDR1 SEHNR and CDR2 FQNEAQ (reference sequence). Division of CD4+ cells produced a CD45RA+ naive subset and a CD45RA-negative memory subset. The method was immunoSEQ multiplex PCR; TCRdb's version includes in-frame clones alone and lacks a portion of them. The sample lists some 2,100,000 clones, approximately 95% occurring once.

Sequencing used naive CD4+ T cells sorted from blood. The subset: CD45RA+ positively selected. The clonotype comes from a man aged 18-30 years in good health. The chain links TRBV7-9 to TRBJ1-1, with TRBD1 matching 9 bases. The CDR3 nucleotides read TGTGCCAGCAGCTCAGCCGGGACAGGGATTAGGGAAGCTTTCTTT. Encoded protein: CASSSAGTGIREAFF.